This T cell receptor beta chain was captured in a study of CD8 T cells in ankylosing spondylitis. Findings of the study overall: Significant enrichment of disease-linked clones was reported in matched ankylosing spondylitis synovial fluid. Eight highly homologous variants made up a TCR beta motif, and this motif appeared characteristic of ankylosing spondylitis blood.

TCRdb processed the 5' RACE reads anew with MiXCR; each CDR3 protein has one entry. This table holds about 390,000 distinct CDR3 sequences, 20% to 25% found once. This clonotype occurred once. Its specificity is unknown. Trimming shortened V by 8 bases and J by 4 bases, and 11 bases separated the two germline ends. Germline V CDR1 and CDR2: SGHNT, YENEEA. The CDR3 is 13 residues long. This TCR derives from a male donor with ankylosing spondylitis. The source material was blood, either unsorted or a sorted T cell fraction (not recorded which). This rearrangement joins TRBV11-3 to TRBJ2-2; D might be TRBD1 (5 bases). CDR3 bases: TGTGCCAGCGAGCAGGGCGGCACCGGGGAGCTGTTTTTT. It yields the protein CASEQGGTGELFF.